Presented here are 24 T cell receptor beta chains from one specimen sequenced in a study of cytomegalovirus exposure and HLA in healthy donors. Vbeta (60) and Jbeta (13) primers were used in the PCR. The data were produced by immunoSEQ multiplex PCR, yet TCRdb's version contains in-frame clones alone and is incomplete. The table shows about 180,000 clones, with 70% to 90% occurring only once. The material sequenced was PBMCs. Source of these receptors: a male donor in good health and CMV-seronegative.

This clone came up many times. The rearrangement links TRBV5-1 to TRBJ2-1, with TRBD2 matching over 10 bases. The CDR3 is 14 amino acids. From germline, CDR1 is SGHRS and CDR2 YFSETQ. Losses at the gene ends were 4 bases for V and 3 bases for J; bases not matched to a gene: 1. CDR3 nucleotides: TGCGCCAGCAGCGCTAGCGGGGGCTACAATGAGCAGTTCTTC. Protein product: CASSASGGYNEQFF.

CDR3 DNA sequence: TGTGCCAGCAGTCCCGACTCTAGCGGGCCCCTTTCAGATACGCAGTATTTT. Its protein is CASSPDSSGPLSDTQYF. V gene TRBV28 combines with J gene TRBJ2-3, with 8 bases that match TRBD2. V lost 5 bases, J lost 4 bases, and 14 bases stayed unmatched. From germline, CDR1 is MDHEN and CDR2 SYDVKM. The CDR3 has 17 amino acids.

The table lists this clone with a few counts. This chain uses TRBV4-1 with TRBJ1-1, with a tentative D call TRBD1 (6 bases). CDR3 length: 18 amino acids. In germline, CDR1 is MGHRA, CDR2 YSYEKL. V lost 1 base to trimming and J lost 6 bases, with 24 bases between them. The CDR3 sequence: CASSQVEVGAFTKAEAFF. CDR3 bases: TGCGCCAGCAGCCAAGTCGAAGTGGGGGCGTTTACAAAGGCTGAAGCTTTCTTT.

This sequence joins TRBV9 and TRBJ2-1; 8 bases map to TRBD1. This CDR3 has 16 residues. CDR1 SGDLS and CDR2 YYNGEE come from the germline V gene. With 0 bases clipped from V and 9 bases from J, the junction kept 11 bases outside the gene matches. The CDR3 here is CASSVGGQGGSGEQFF. The DNA of the CDR3 is TGTGCCAGCAGCGTAGGTGGACAGGGCGGTAGTGGTGAGCAGTTCTTC.

The table lists this clone with a count of one. The J gene is TRBJ2-6, the V gene TRBV28; D is ambiguous. V was pared by 6 bases and J by 0 bases, with 6 bases between. The CDR3 runs to 14 residues. In germline, CDR1 is MDHEN, CDR2 SYDVKM. CDR3 bases: TGTGCCAGCAGAGACACCTCTGGGGCCAACGTCCTGACTTTC. This gives the protein CASRDTSGANVLTF. The full variable domain, in which reference TRBV28 and TRBJ2-6 provide the parts outside the CDR3, is DVKVTQSSRYLVKRTGEKVFLECVQDMDHENMFWYRQDPGLGLRLIYFSYDVKMKEKGDIPEGYSVSREKKERFSLILESASTNQTSMYLCASRDTSGANVLTFGAGSRLTVL.

This chain connects TRBV15 to TRBJ2-5; D not resolved. Trimming shortened V by 0 bases and J by 0 bases, and 8 bases separated the two germline ends. This CDR3 contains 15 residues. CDR1 and CDR2 from the germline V gene are LNHNV and YYDKDF (reference sequence). CDR3 protein: CATSRDPTDQETQYF. CDR3 sequence (DNA): TGTGCCACCAGCAGAGACCCCACAGACCAAGAGACCCAGTACTTC.

V usage is TRBV7-3 and J usage is TRBJ2-1; TRBD1 aligns across 10 bases. Germline loops: CDR1 SGHTA, CDR2 FQGTGA. The CDR3 has 17 residues. Trimming removed 2 bases from V and 8 bases from J; junction bases left unmatched: 12. DNA of the CDR3: TGTGCCAGCAGCTTAGGCCTCCGGGACAGGGGTCTCTATGAGCAGTTCTTC. Protein sequence: CASSLGLRDRGLYEQFF.

This rearrangement joins TRBV5-6 to TRBJ2-5, with D perhaps TRBD2 (5 bases). Trimming left V 6 bases short and J 4 bases short, with 13 bases between. Germline CDR1 reads SGHDT; CDR2 reads YYEEEE. CDR3 size: 13 residues. The CDR3, as DNA: TGTGCCAGCACCCTGGACCGGGGAGAGACCCAGTACTTC. Encoded protein: CASTLDRGETQYF.

The rearrangement links TRBV5-6 to TRBJ2-3; D not certain. Per germline, CDR1 SGHDT and CDR2 YYEEEE. CDR3 length equals 13 residues. Trimming stripped 0 bases from V and 4 bases from J, with 6 bases between. DNA of the CDR3: TGTGCCAGCAGCTTGGTACATTCAGATACGCAGTATTTT. This gives the protein CASSLVHSDTQYF.

J is TRBJ2-5 and V is TRBV7-2; TRBD2 agrees at 12 bases. CDR1 and CDR2 from the germline V gene are SGHTA and FQGNSA. This CDR3 contains 17 residues. V lost 1 base and J lost 7; bases outside the gene matches: 10. Here the CDR3 DNA reads TGTGCCAGCAGCTTAGTTGAGATGGTGGGACTAGCGGGGACCCAGTACTTC. Protein sequence: CASSLVEMVGLAGTQYF.

This clone was counted between two and nine times. The chain is built from TRBV6-6 and TRBJ1-1, with 8 bases lining up with TRBD1. Per germline, CDR1 MNHNY and CDR2 SVGAGI (reference sequence). V trimming: 2 bases; J trimming: 3 bases; junction bases outside the gene matches: 8. The CDR3 has 16 residues. The chain's CDR3 is CASSYPWTGLDTEAFF. CDR3 nucleotide sequence: TGTGCCAGCAGTTACCCCTGGACAGGGCTGGACACTGAAGCTTTCTTT.

Regarding this clone: One junction end does not reproduce the germline sequence, and a read error may be involved. This chain joins TRBV23-1 and TRBJ2-5; D may be TRBD1 (6 bases). TRBV23-1 is given ORF status, its function remaining uncertain. This CDR3 contains 14 residues. CDR3 region: CASSQHYISRGRDF. The CDR3 bases are TGCGCCAGCAGTCAACATTATATTTCCAGGGGCAGGGACTTC.

This clone was seen a single time. The chain employs TRBV25-1 and TRBJ1-4, with a weak D call TRBD1 (6 bases). Germline V lookup: CDR1 MGHDK, CDR2 SYGVNS. The CDR3 runs 16 residues. V gave up 6 bases and J gave up 6 bases, with 20 bases separating them. The CDR3 DNA reads TGTGCCAGCAGCCGAACTCCGGACAGCAACTATGAAAAACTGTTTTTT. Translation: CASSRTPDSNYEKLFF.

This chain uses TRBV28 with TRBJ1-3, with D possibly TRBD1 on 5 matching bases. Deletions cut 7 bases from V and 3 bases from J, with 10 bases between. This CDR3 is built from 13 residues. Germline CDR1 is MDHEN and CDR2 is SYDVKM. The DNA for the CDR3 is TGTGCCAGCAATCGGGGGTTTGGAAACACCATATATTTT. Residues: CASNRGFGNTIYF.

The J gene is TRBJ2-3, the V gene TRBV5-4; TRBD2 matches 13 bases. This CDR3 is built from 16 residues. V lost 3 bases to trimming and J lost 2 bases; unmatched junction nucleotides: 3. The germline V gene has CDR1 SGHNT and CDR2 YYREEE (reference sequence). The CDR3: CASSSLAGGDTDTQYF. The CDR3 nucleotides read TGTGCCAGCAGCTCACTAGCGGGGGGGGACACAGATACGCAGTATTTT.

The chain recombines TRBV5-1 with TRBJ2-6; possibly TRBD1 for D (5 bases). The V gene lost 0 bases and the J gene lost 0 bases, with 7 bases spanning the gap. The V gene's germline CDR1 is SGHRS and CDR2 YFSETQ. The CDR3 spans 16 residues. The CDR3 bases are TGCGCCAGCAGCTTGGACGGACACTCTGGGGCCAACGTCCTGACTTTC. Translated, it gives CASSLDGHSGANVLTF. Supplemented by reference TRBV5-1 and TRBJ2-6, the full variable domain reads KAGVTQTPRYLIKTRGQQVTLSCSPISGHRSVSWYQQTPGQGLQFLFEYFSETQRNKGNFPGRFSGRQFSNSRSEMNVSTLELGDSALYLCASSLDGHSGANVLTFGAGSRLTVL.

This clone was observed once. The V gene is TRBV18, the J gene TRBJ2-1; no firm D call. CDR3 size: 13 residues. Germline CDR1 and CDR2: KGHSH and LQKENI. Trimming took 0 bases from V and 6 from J, leaving 6 bases between them. The CDR3 sequence: CASSPPASNEQFF. CDR3 sequence (DNA): TGTGCCAGCTCACCACCGGCCAGCAATGAGCAGTTCTTC. Looking up the rest from reference TRBV18 and TRBJ2-1 gives the full variable domain: NAGVMQNPRHLVRRRGQEARLRCSPMKGHSHVYWYRQLPEEGLKFMVYLQKENIIDESGMPKERFSAEFPKEGPSILRIQQVVRGDSAAYFCASSPPASNEQFFGPGTRLTVL.

V is TRBV5-1 and J is TRBJ2-7; 9 bases match TRBD2. CDR3 length: 16 residues. Germline-derived CDR1 and CDR2 are SGHRS and YFSETQ. Trimming cost V 0 bases and J 7 bases; bases outside gene matches: 11. The CDR3 nucleotides are TGCGCCAGCAGCTTGGCCCCTAGCGGGATGTCGGAAGAGCAGTACTTC. It is translated as CASSLAPSGMSEEQYF.

The chain uses TRBV7-6 and TRBJ1-6; D is undetermined. Per the germline V gene, CDR1 is SGHVS and CDR2 is FNYEAQ. This CDR3 is built from 16 residues. Trimming took off 4 bases at V and 0 bases at J, with 10 bases between the two ends. The CDR3 sequence: CASSSAPSSYNSPLHF. CDR3 nucleotide sequence: TGTGCCAGCAGCTCTGCCCCTAGCTCCTATAATTCACCCCTCCACTTT.

The chain recombines TRBV6-5 with TRBJ2-5; 9 nucleotides align to TRBD1. The J call is in doubt because the DNA end fits TRBJ2-7 better. Germline-derived CDR1 and CDR2 are MNHEY and SVGAGI. The CDR3 consists of 14 residues. The CDR3 sequence is CASRTRDRVYEQYF. CDR3 DNA: TGTGCCAGCAGAACCCGGGACAGGGTGTACGAGCAGTACTTC.

The chain couples TRBV18 to TRBJ1-5; 7 bases match TRBD1. Germline V CDR1 and CDR2: KGHSH, LQKENI. This CDR3 is built from 15 residues. The V gene end was trimmed by 3 bases and the J gene end by 3 bases; junction bases not matched to a gene: 5. The DNA of the CDR3 is TGTGCCAGCTCACCGGGACAGCTTCCCAATCAGCCCCAGCATTTT. Protein: CASSPGQLPNQPQHF.

This chain joins TRBV10-2 and TRBJ2-7, with 12 bases that match TRBD2. This CDR3 has 14 amino acids. Germline values: CDR1 WSHSY, CDR2 SAAADI. V was pared by 4 bases and J by 6 bases, with 4 bases of the junction left unmatched. In DNA, the CDR3 is TGCGCCAGCAGTGCGGGACTAGCGGGCGGCGAGCAGTACTTC. Residues: CASSAGLAGGEQYF.

For this clone: Additional DNA sequences in this sample encode the identical CDR3. The J gene is TRBJ2-3, the V gene TRBV9, with 9 positions matching TRBD2. The CDR3 loop spans 15 amino acids. The V gene end was trimmed by 0 bases and the J gene end by 1 base; junction bases not matched to a gene: 0. CDR1 and CDR2 (germline): SGDLS, YYNGEE. The CDR3: CASSVGTSGTDTQYF. The CDR3 DNA reads TGTGCCAGCAGCGTAGGGACTAGCGGCACAGATACGCAGTATTTT.

J is TRBJ1-2 and V is TRBV30, with D tentatively TRBD1 (6 bases). The CDR3 runs to 12 residues. Germline V gives CDR1 GTSNPN, CDR2 SVGIG (reference sequence). V shed 6 bases and J shed 6 bases, with 14 bases lying between them. This CDR3 reads CACDRRPNGYTF. DNA for the CDR3: TGTGCCTGCGACAGGCGCCCTAATGGCTACACCTTC.